The rows below give T cell receptor beta chains drawn from one sample of a study of CD8+ T cells in alopecia areata. Sequenced by immunoSEQ multiplex PCR; TCRdb stores in-frame clones only, minus some. The sample has about 180,000 clones; about 63% are singletons. Source: CD4+ T cells sorted from blood, taken at week 0. The receptors here all came from a human donor with alopecia areata. CDR3s include the opening cysteine and the closing phenylalanine or tryptophan. The D gene is left open where the match is weak. Clone size is not always given. Where it is, it says once, few, many or a class for expanded clones.

size,V,J,D,DNA,CDR3
.,TRBV7-2,TRBJ1-2,.,TGTGCCAGCAGCTTCCGCAGCGCGATCTATGGCTACACCTTC,CASSFRSAIYGYTF
.,TRBV30,TRBJ1-5,.,TGTGCCTGGAGTAAGTCTGGCAGCGGTAGCAATCAGCCCCAGCATTTT,CAWSKSGSGSNQPQHF
.,TRBV19,TRBJ2-5,.,TGTGCCAGTAGTATGGAGGGAAAGACCCAGTACTTC,CASSMEGKTQYF
.,TRBV19,TRBJ1-1,.,TGTGCCAGTACCGTCAATACAGGGACGATAACTGAAGCTTTCTTT,CASTVNTGTITEAFF
.,TRBV30,TRBJ1-5,.,TGTGCCTGGAGTGCACAGATAAATCAGCCCCAGCATTTT,CAWSAQINQPQHF
.,TRBV5-6,TRBJ2-1,.,TGTGCCAGCAGCTCCCCGCCGAGTAGCAATGAGCAGTTCTTC,CASSSPPSSNEQFF
.,TRBV29-1,TRBJ2-7,.,TGCAGCGGGTCAGGACTATACGAGCAGTACTTC,CSGSGLYEQYF
.,TRBV4-3,TRBJ2-3,.,TGCGCCAGCAGCCAGGGGGTCCGGAACCCCACAGATACGCAGTATTTT,CASSQGVRNPTDTQYF
.,TRBV30,TRBJ1-2,.,TGTGCCTGGAGGAGGACGGAGAAATTTTATGGCTACACCTTC,CAWRRTEKFYGYTF
.,TRBV7-2,TRBJ1-1,.,TGTGCCAGCAGTTACGGGGCCGGTCCTGGGACTGAAGCTTTCTTT,CASSYGAGPGTEAFF
.,TRBV10-3,TRBJ1-2,.,TGTGCCACCTCTACCCAGGGAAACTATGGCTACACCTTC,CATSTQGNYGYTF
.,TRBV7-9,TRBJ2-6,.,TGTGCCAGCAGCTTCTCTGGGGCCAACGTCCTGACTTTC,CASSFSGANVLTF
few,TRBV11-2,TRBJ1-2,TRBD1,TGTGCCAGCAGCTCGTCGGGGGACAGATTATTCTATGGCTACACCTTC,CASSSSGDRLFYGYTF
.,TRBV19,TRBJ1-2,.,TGTGCCAGTAGTATAGTCGACAGACCTAACTATGGCTACACCTTC,CASSIVDRPNYGYTF
.,TRBV7-8,TRBJ2-5,.,TGTGCCAGCAGCTTATTGAAGCGAGGGACCCAGTACTTC,CASSLLKRGTQYF
few,TRBV7-2,TRBJ2-3,.,TGTGCCAGCAGCCAGCATCCAGATACGCAGTATTTT,CASSQHPDTQYF
.,TRBV5-6,TRBJ1-6,.,TGTGCCAGCAGCTTGACGGCCGATTCACCCCTCCACTTT,CASSLTADSPLHF
.,TRBV30,TRBJ2-5,TRBD1,TGTGCCTGGAGCTCGACAGGGCGATCGAAGACCCAGTACTTC,CAWSSTGRSKTQYF
.,TRBV30,TRBJ2-4,.,TGTGCCTGGAGTGTACGGGGGTTCGCAGGGGAGATGGGTCTAGCCAAAAACATTCAGTACTTC,CAWSVRGFAGEMGLAKNIQYF
.,TRBV4-3,TRBJ2-1,.,TGCGCCAGCAGCCAAGAGGGACGAGGGCAGGTCAATGAGCAGTTCTTC,CASSQEGRGQVNEQFF
.,TRBV27,TRBJ1-2,.,TGTGCCAGCAGAACAGGGATGGGTGACTATGGCTACACCTTC,CASRTGMGDYGYTF
few,TRBV30,TRBJ2-7,.,TGTGCCTGGAAAAGCCGGTTAGCGAGCTCCTACGAGCAGTACTTC,CAWKSRLASSYEQYF
few,TRBV2,TRBJ1-2,.,TGTGCCAGCAGCGCAAAAGCCGGGACCTATGGCTACACCTTC,CASSAKAGTYGYTF
.,TRBV4-3,TRBJ2-1,TRBD2,TGCGCCAGCAGCCAAGATTTCACCTCTAGCGGCAATGAGCAGTTCTTC,CASSQDFTSSGNEQFF
.,TRBV15,TRBJ2-1,.,TGTGCCACCAGCAGAGATAAGGGGAATTCAGGGAATGAGCAGTTCTTC,CATSRDKGNSGNEQFF
.,TRBV29-1,TRBJ2-1,.,TGCAGCGTTGCCCAAGGGTCAAGCTCCTACAATGAGCAGTTCTTC,CSVAQGSSSYNEQFF
.,TRBV6-1,TRBJ2-3,TRBD1,TGTGCCAGCAGTGGACGACAGGGGAGTCGGACAGATACGCAGTATTTT,CASSGRQGSRTDTQYF
once,TRBV30,TRBJ1-5,.,TGTGCCTGGAGTGTTGCGGCTAGCAATCAGCCCCAGCATTTT,CAWSVAASNQPQHF
.,TRBV30,TRBJ1-1,.,TGTGCCTGGAGTGTTACCGAGGACGTAGGGGGAGCTTTCTTT,CAWSVTEDVGGAFF
.,TRBV11-2,TRBJ1-2,.,TGTGCCAGCAGCTCCCTAGGGGTGGGGTATGGCTACACCTTC,CASSSLGVGYGYTF
.,TRBV30,TRBJ1-5,TRBD1,TGTGCCTGGTCCTTCGGGGACAGGGTTCAAGATCAGCCCCAGCATTTT,CAWSFGDRVQDQPQHF
.,TRBV19,TRBJ2-2,.,TGTGCCAGTAGTATACCGAGTTCCGGGGAGCTGTTTTTT,CASSIPSSGELFF
few,TRBV29-1,TRBJ1-1,TRBD1,TGCAGCGTAACGACAGGGGCGAACACTGAAGCTTTCTTT,CSVTTGANTEAFF
few,TRBV6-1,TRBJ2-5,.,TGTGCCAGCAGTACTAGCCTTAAAGAGACCCAGTACTTC,CASSTSLKETQYF